These 6 T cell receptor beta chains originate from one sample sequenced in a study of blood T cell dynamics during melanoma immunotherapy (dated by TCRdb to the early 2020s). Libraries came from the immunoSEQ multiplex PCR assay. This immuneACCESS table, as held by TCRdb, lists in-frame sequences with V and J called but not all clones. Of the missing ones, under half trace to an unresolved V gene in checked studies; the others have no known cause. The sample contains 10,000 to 13,000 clones, roughly 84% of them found a single time. 5% to 6.5% of the sample comes from the top ten. What this sample's time point label stands for: week 3, after first cycle of checkpoint inhibitor. The material was blood, obtained from a patient treated with checkpoint blockade. These TCRs come from a human donor with melanoma.

This sequence joins TRBV7-8 and TRBJ2-7; 9 positions match TRBD1. CDR1 and CDR2 (germline): SGHVS, FQNEAQ. This CDR3 comprises 15 residues. The V gene end was trimmed by 5 bases and the J gene end by 3 bases; junction bases not matched to a gene: 8. This chain's CDR3 is CASSRGTGRNYEQYF. CDR3 nucleotide sequence: TGTGCCAGCAGCCGCGGGACAGGGAGAAACTACGAGCAGTACTTC.

V gene TRBV9 combines with J gene TRBJ1-2, with TRBD1 identical over 9 bases. Trimming at V came to 4 bases and at J to 6 bases, leaving 10 bases not matched to a gene. Per germline, CDR1 SGDLS and CDR2 YYNGEE. CDR3 length: 15 amino acids. The CDR3 protein is CASSSSRDRVHGYTF. CDR3 DNA: TGTGCCAGCAGCTCTTCCCGGGACAGGGTTCATGGCTACACCTTC.

Of note for this clone: Other DNA sequences in the sample encode the same CDR3. The chain recombines TRBV4-3 with TRBJ2-1; D ambiguous. The CDR3 has 14 amino acids. The ends were cut back, 3 bases at V and 1 base at J, with 7 bases in the middle. Germline-derived CDR1 and CDR2 are LGHNA and YSLEER. The CDR3 DNA reads TGCGCCAGCAGCCAGGTGGGGTCCTACAATGAGCAGTTCTTC. Translation: CASSQVGSYNEQFF.

The V gene is TRBV4-1, the J gene TRBJ1-2; D is unresolved. Germline V gives CDR1 MGHRA, CDR2 YSYEKL. The CDR3 consists of 15 residues. V lost 0 bases, J lost 4 bases, and 12 bases lay in between. The CDR3 DNA reads as TGCGCCAGCAGCCAAGACTTCCGGGCCATCTATGGCTACACCTTC. It specifies CASSQDFRAIYGYTF.

The chain recombines TRBV4-2 with TRBJ1-3; D is unclear. The CDR3 extends over 15 amino acids. Germline V lookup: CDR1 LGHNA, CDR2 YNFKEQ. Trimming shortened V by 0 bases and J by 7 bases, and 13 bases separated the two germline ends. The CDR3 DNA reads TGTGCCAGCAGCCAAGATAATGGGCGGGTGAACACCATATATTTT. It encodes CASSQDNGRVNTIYF.

About this clone itself: Its ends do not fully match the called genes, so a read error is possible. This rearrangement joins TRBV7-7 to TRBJ2-5, with 11 bases fitting TRBD1. In germline, CDR1 is SSHAT, CDR2 FNYEAQ (reference sequence). This CDR3 contains 14 residues. The CDR3 bases are TGTGCTAGCAGCCCCGGGACAGGGGGAGAGACCCAGTACTTC. Its translation is CASSPGTGGETQYF.